This entry lists 22 T cell receptor beta chains sequenced from one sample in a study of blood T cell repertoires in COVID-19 (dated by TCRdb to between 2020 and 2021). The library was prepared using the immunoSEQ multiplex PCR assay. In TCRdb, the immuneACCESS table is reduced to in-frame sequences with V and J assigned. These tables do not hold every clone; where another copy was compared, an unresolved V gene accounts for under half, and the others remain unexplained. Across this sample there are roughly 83,000 clones, with about 82% seen only once. The ten largest clonotypes hold 8% of the sample. Sequencing was performed on peripheral blood. These receptor sequences come from a man aged 45-65 years with active COVID-19.

This sequence joins TRBV5-1 and TRBJ2-1; the match to TRBD2 covers 9 bases. J was trimmed by 5 bases and V by 4 bases; bases with no gene match: 10. This CDR3 is 16 amino acids long. Germline CDR1 SGHRS, CDR2 YFSETQ. The CDR3 bases are TGCGCCAGCAGCCTTACCTTAGCGGGGGAGAACAATGAGCAGTTCTTC. It translates to CASSLTLAGENNEQFF.

J is TRBJ2-7 and V is TRBV14; the D is unclear. Looked up from germline, CDR1 is SGHDN and CDR2 is FVKESK. This CDR3 contains 14 residues. V lost 3 bases to trimming and J lost 0 bases, with 9 bases between them. The DNA of the CDR3 is TGTGCCAGCAGCCACGTCCTTTTCTCCTACGAGCAGTACTTC. Translation gives CASSHVLFSYEQYF.

This clone was seen once. V usage is TRBV9 and J usage is TRBJ1-3; D is undetermined. CDR1 SGDLS and CDR2 YYNGEE come from the germline V gene. V was trimmed by 2 bases and J by 2 bases, leaving 14 bases between them. This CDR3 region has 16 residues. The CDR3 protein is CASSVAGSGPGNTIYF. The CDR3 DNA reads TGTGCCAGCAGCGTGGCCGGTTCGGGTCCTGGAAACACCATATATTTT.

There are a few counts of this clone. The chain is built from TRBV12-3 or TRBV12-4 and TRBJ2-2; D remains ambiguous. V lost 6 bases and J 2 bases, leaving 7 bases between the germline ends. There are 13 residues in the CDR3. DNA of the CDR3: TGTGCCAGCAGCCCTACTAACACCGGGGAGCTGTTTTTT. Translating gives CASSPTNTGELFF.

This chain uses TRBV4-2 with TRBJ2-5; TRBD2 might be the D (7 bases). The CDR3 totals 16 residues. The germline V gene encodes CDR1 LGHNA and CDR2 YNFKEQ. Trimming cost V 1 base and J 5 bases, with 17 bases left between them. The CDR3 DNA follows: TGTGCCAGCAGCCAAGGAGGGGGGGGCCTTAAGGAGACCCAGTACTTC. Translating gives CASSQGGGGLKETQYF.

The chain combines TRBV6-5 with TRBJ1-2; the match to TRBD1 covers 11 bases. Per the germline V gene, CDR1 is MNHEY and CDR2 is SVGAGI. CDR3 length: 15 residues. V was pared by 6 bases and J by 4 bases, with 7 bases of the junction left unmatched. CDR3 nucleotide sequence: TGTGCCAGCAGGGCCGGGACAGGGGGGGCCTATGGCTACACCTTC. Amino acid sequence: CASRAGTGGAYGYTF.

This clone was counted between two and nine times. This specimen includes other DNA sequences encoding the same CDR3. The chain carries TRBV11-2 and TRBJ1-5; 7 nucleotides line up with TRBD1. V trimming: 4 bases; J trimming: 9 bases; junction bases outside the gene matches: 6. This CDR3 has 13 residues. CDR1 and CDR2 (germline): SGHAT, FQNNGV. CDR3 bases: TGTGCCAGCAGCTCAGGACAGGCGTGGCCCCAGCATTTT. This translates into CASSSGQAWPQHF.

This chain uses TRBV19 with TRBJ2-7; D gene unclear. V lost 3 bases to trimming and J lost 3 bases, with 6 bases between them. This CDR3 region has 12 residues. Germline values: CDR1 LNHDA, CDR2 SQIVND (reference sequence). The CDR3 DNA reads TGTGCCAGTAGTATGTCGGGCTACGAGCAGTACTTC. Its protein is CASSMSGYEQYF.

The chain recombines TRBV3-1 (or the pseudogene TRBV3-2) with TRBJ1-4; D call uncertain. The germline gives CDR1 LGHDT, CDR2 YNNKEL (reference sequence). The V gene lost 3 bases and the J gene lost 0 bases, with 5 bases spanning the gap. CDR3 length equals 14 residues. Here the CDR3 reads CASSQRATNEKLFF. In nucleotides, the CDR3 is TGTGCCAGCAGCCAGCGGGCAACTAATGAAAAACTGTTTTTT.

Comments on this clone: Other DNA sequences in this sample translate to the same CDR3. The rearrangement links TRBV10-3 to TRBJ1-6, with 11 bases fitting TRBD1. This CDR3 region has 15 residues. The germline V gene encodes CDR1 ENHRY and CDR2 SYGVKD. Trimming at V came to 3 bases and at J to 7 bases, leaving 2 bases not matched to a gene. CDR3: CAISEGQGANSPLHF. DNA of the CDR3: TGTGCCATCAGTGAAGGACAGGGGGCGAATTCACCCCTCCACTTT.

This clone has a handful of counts. This chain connects TRBV9 to TRBJ1-6; weak D call: TRBD1 (6 bases). The germline V gene encodes CDR1 SGDLS and CDR2 YYNGEE. This CDR3 is 14 amino acids long. V lost 4 bases to trimming and J lost 5 bases, with 10 bases between them. This chain's CDR3 is CASSRDTDNSPLHF. The CDR3 coding sequence is TGTGCCAGCAGCCGGGACACCGATAATTCACCCCTCCACTTT.

This clone was counted a single time. This chain connects TRBV24-1 to TRBJ2-2; possibly TRBD1 for D (6 bases). Germline V gene sequence: CDR1 KGHDR, CDR2 SFDVKD. This CDR3 contains 12 residues. V dropped 1 base and J dropped 15 bases, with 11 bases sitting between them. DNA for the CDR3: TGTGCCACCAGTGATTTCGGGGACACTGTGTTTTTT. This sequence encodes CATSDFGDTVFF.

This clone came up a few times. This chain connects TRBV11-2 to TRBJ2-2, with D uncertain. This CDR3 has 15 amino acids. Trimming removed 5 bases from V and 3 bases from J, with 13 bases in between. CDR1 is SGHAT, CDR2 FQNNGV, per germline. CDR3 sequence (DNA): TGTGCCAGCAGCCAAGCGTTAGGAGACACCGGGGAGCTGTTTTTT. It specifies CASSQALGDTGELFF.

The chain joins TRBV6-2 or TRBV6-3 to TRBJ2-1; 7 nucleotides match TRBD2. This CDR3 contains 17 residues. The J segment lost 6 bases and the V segment lost 6 bases, leaving 17 bases of the junction unmatched. The germline gives CDR1 MNHEY, CDR2 SVGEGT. The CDR3 is CASSEVASLAARNEQFF. The CDR3, as DNA: TGTGCCAGCAGCGAAGTCGCATCTCTAGCGGCTCGCAATGAGCAGTTCTTC.

The chain carries TRBV9 and TRBJ1-2; weak D call: TRBD1 (6 bases). Trimming pared 3 bases from V and 1 base from J, leaving 10 bases between. Germline CDR1 and CDR2: SGDLS and YYNGEE. The CDR3 totals 14 residues. Written as DNA, the CDR3 is TGTGCCAGCAGCGGGACAGTCAATAACTATGGCTACACCTTC. It specifies CASSGTVNNYGYTF.

J is TRBJ2-3 and V is TRBV29-1; 12 bases map to TRBD2. V was pared by 5 bases and J by 6 bases, with 6 bases of the junction left unmatched. Germline CDR1 and CDR2: SQVTM and ANQGSEA. CDR3 length: 14 residues. The CDR3 loop is CSVSSGGAGDTQYF. In DNA form, the CDR3 reads TGCAGCGTTTCTAGCGGGGGGGCAGGGGATACGCAGTATTTT.

This clone was picked up a small number of times. The CDR3 loop is CASSLPLVVYNEQFF. CDR3 bases: TGTGCCAGCAGCTTGCCCCTAGTGGTCTACAATGAGCAGTTCTTC. V gene TRBV5-5 combines with J gene TRBJ2-1; D ambiguous. Trimming shortened V by 1 base and J by 3 bases, and 11 bases separated the two germline ends. The CDR3 runs to 15 residues. CDR1 SGHKS and CDR2 YYEKEE come from the germline V gene (reference sequence).

This clone was seen just once. The chain couples TRBV7-9 to TRBJ2-1, with 7 nucleotides matching TRBD1. Germline lookup yields CDR1 SEHNR and CDR2 FQNEAQ (reference sequence). This CDR3 has 15 residues. V lost 4 bases to trimming and J lost 0 bases; unmatched junction nucleotides: 3. CDR3 in amino acids: CASSWDSDSYNEQFF. The CDR3 bases are TGTGCCAGCAGCTGGGACAGTGACTCCTACAATGAGCAGTTCTTC.

The genes are TRBV12-3 or TRBV12-4 and TRBJ1-1; D gene ambiguous. The CDR3 runs to 13 residues. Between the trimmed V and J ends, which lost 3 bases and 2 bases, there was a span of 7 bases. CDR3 amino acids: CASSFAVNTEAFF. CDR3 DNA: TGTGCCAGCAGTTTCGCGGTTAACACTGAAGCTTTCTTT.

The rearrangement links TRBV7-2 to TRBJ2-7; 8 bases agree with TRBD2. Germline values: CDR1 SGHTA, CDR2 FQGNSA. The CDR3 consists of 16 residues. Trimming removed 1 base from V and 4 bases from J; junction bases left unmatched: 9. The CDR3 spells CASSLGSGILGYEQYF. The CDR3 DNA reads as TGTGCCAGCAGCTTAGGTAGCGGGATTTTGGGGTACGAGCAGTACTTC.

This chain uses TRBV6-4 with TRBJ2-6; the match to TRBD1 covers 7 bases. The junction had 11 bases not matched to a gene; V was cut back by 2 bases and J by 4 bases. Germline V gene sequence: CDR1 MRHNA, CDR2 SNTAGT. The CDR3 runs to 18 residues. Here the CDR3 reads CASSDEGQWPTGANVLTF. For the CDR3, the DNA is TGTGCCAGCAGTGACGAGGGACAGTGGCCCACCGGGGCCAACGTCCTGACTTTC.

The rearrangement links TRBV9 to TRBJ2-3; TRBD1 agrees at 8 bases. CDR1 and CDR2 from the germline V gene are SGDLS and YYNGEE. The junction had 7 bases not matched to a gene; V was cut back by 4 bases and J by 3 bases. This CDR3 region has 15 residues. The CDR3 nucleotides are TGTGCCAGCAGCCCAACAGGGGGTCGGACAGATACGCAGTATTTT. This translates into CASSPTGGRTDTQYF.